Below are 23 T cell receptor beta chains sequenced from a single sample in a study of T cell changes during pregnancy in multiple sclerosis. TCRdb's copy holds only in-frame clones and misses some; the assay was immunoSEQ multiplex PCR. The sample lists roughly 48,000 clones; around 92% were seen once. The sample was CD4+ T cells from peripheral blood mononuclear cells, taken in the third trimester of pregnancy. Every receptor here comes from a female donor with multiple sclerosis, enrolled in a pregnancy study.

This chain joins TRBV2 and TRBJ2-3; 7 nucleotides align to TRBD2. The trim removed 6 bases at V and 0 bases at J, leaving 6 bases unmatched. Germline V gene lookup returns CDR1 SNHLY and CDR2 FYNNEI. The CDR3 is 15 residues long. Here the CDR3 DNA reads TGTGCCAGCAGATCAACTAGCGCAAGCACAGATACGCAGTATTTT. Translation: CASRSTSASTDTQYF. The full variable domain, its missing parts supplied by reference TRBV2 and TRBJ2-3, is EPEVTQTPSHQVTQMGQEVILRCVPISNHLYFYWYRQILGQKVEFLVSFYNNEISEKSEIFDDQFSVERPDGSNFTLKIRSTKLEDSAMYFCASRSTSASTDTQYFGPGTRLTVL.

For the CDR3, the DNA is TGCGCCAGCAGCTTGGCCGGGACTAGTGGCGAGCAGTACTTC. Translation: CASSLAGTSGEQYF. This chain joins TRBV5-1 and TRBJ2-7; 8 bases match TRBD2. With V trimmed by 0 bases and J by 6 bases, 5 bases remained unmatched. From germline, CDR1 is SGHRS and CDR2 YFSETQ. The CDR3 runs 14 residues.

This clone is a singleton in its sample. The chain joins TRBV10-3 to TRBJ1-2; tentatively, D is TRBD1 (5 bases). Germline V CDR1 and CDR2: ENHRY, SYGVKD. Trimming pared 0 bases from V and 5 bases from J, leaving 7 bases between. The CDR3 is 13 residues long. The DNA for the CDR3 is TGTGCCATCAGTGAGTCCAGGGTGTATGGCTACACCTTC. This translates into CAISESRVYGYTF.

The CDR3 is CASSGTSDNEQFF. CDR3 coding DNA: TGTGCCAGCAGTGGTACTAGTGACAATGAGCAGTTCTTC. The gene calls are TRBV25-1 and TRBJ2-1; the D gene is possibly TRBD2 (5 bases). The germline V and J ends were trimmed by 4 bases and 5 bases, with 9 bases remaining between them. CDR1 and CDR2 from the germline V gene are MGHDK and SYGVNS. There are 13 residues in the CDR3. Together with reference TRBV25-1 and TRBJ2-1, the CDR3 gives the full variable domain: EADIYQTPRYLVIGTGKKITLECSQTMGHDKMYWYQQDPGMELHLIHYSYGVNSTEKGDLSSESTVSRIRTEHFPLTLESARPSHTSQYLCASSGTSDNEQFFGPGTRLTVL.

The CDR3 sequence: CATSRDFPGRTQGSAAFF. CDR3 DNA sequence: TGTGCCACCAGCAGAGATTTCCCGGGTCGGACGCAGGGCTCGGCAGCTTTCTTT. The chain joins TRBV15 to TRBJ1-1; D might be TRBD1 (5 bases). CDR1 and CDR2 from the germline V gene are LNHNV and YYDKDF (reference sequence). The length of the CDR3 is 18 residues. Trimming pared 0 bases from V and 10 bases from J, leaving 27 bases between.

The chain combines TRBV10-1 with TRBJ2-2, with D possibly being TRBD1 (6 bases). Trimming took 5 bases from V and 2 from J, leaving 9 bases between them. The CDR3 consists of 14 residues. The germline CDR1 and CDR2 sequences are WNHNN and SYGVQD (reference sequence). CDR3 nucleotides: TGCGCCAGCAGTCCGACAGGAAACACCGGGGAGCTGTTTTTT. Protein: CASSPTGNTGELFF.

This clone was counted between two and nine times. This chain uses TRBV11-2 with TRBJ1-3; 7 bases match TRBD1. This CDR3 has 14 amino acids. The trim removed 5 bases at V and 4 bases at J, leaving 5 bases unmatched. CDR1 and CDR2 from the germline V gene are SGHAT and FQNNGV. This CDR3 reads CASSHRGGGNTIYF. Here the CDR3 DNA reads TGTGCCAGCAGCCACAGGGGAGGCGGAAACACCATATATTTT.

V and J are TRBV27 and TRBJ1-5; 7 bases line up with TRBD1. The CDR3 is made up of 16 amino acids. Germline V gives CDR1 MNHEY, CDR2 SMNVEV (reference sequence). With 6 bases clipped from V and 3 bases from J, the junction kept 11 bases outside the gene matches. In nucleotides, the CDR3 is TGTGCCAGCAGCAACCTCCAGGGGGGTCCCAATCAGCCCCAGCATTTT. This codes for CASSNLQGGPNQPQHF.

The CDR3 loop reads CATSREVRAMRSYNEQFF. The CDR3 region has the DNA TGTGCCACCAGCAGAGAAGTGCGGGCGATGAGGTCCTACAATGAGCAGTTCTTC. The chain carries TRBV15 and TRBJ2-1; maybe TRBD2 (5 bases). Trimming pared 0 bases from V and 1 base from J, leaving 16 bases between. CDR1 and CDR2 (germline): LNHNV, YYDKDF (reference sequence). The CDR3 spans 18 residues.

The rearrangement links TRBV11-1 to TRBJ2-3, with D tentatively TRBD2 (6 bases). From germline, CDR1 is SGHAT and CDR2 FQDESV (reference sequence). The V end was cut by 1 base, the J end by 1 base, with 6 bases between. CDR3 size: 14 residues. CDR3 sequence reads: CASSLERGTDTQYF. The CDR3 bases are TGTGCCAGCAGCTTAGAGCGGGGCACAGATACGCAGTATTTT.

V is TRBV4-1 and J is TRBJ2-5, with a weak D call TRBD2 (7 bases). CDR3 length: 17 amino acids. Germline V gene lookup returns CDR1 MGHRA and CDR2 YSYEKL. Trimming left V 1 base short and J 1 base short, with 16 bases between. As DNA, the CDR3 is TGCGCCAGCAGCCAAGTTAATGCGGGGGCCTTCCAAGAGACCCAGTACTTC. Translation: CASSQVNAGAFQETQYF.

The rearrangement links TRBV25-1 to TRBJ2-7; a weak D match, TRBD1 (5 bases). The germline V gene encodes CDR1 MGHDK and CDR2 SYGVNS. Trimming took 7 bases from V and 3 from J, leaving 10 bases between them. The CDR3 spans 12 residues. CDR3 DNA sequence: TGTGCCAGCACCGCAGGGTACTACGAGCAGTACTTC. This encodes CASTAGYYEQYF.

The CDR3 DNA reads as TGTGCCATCAGTCTCGGGACTCCCCCTACTGAGTTCTTC. This encodes CAISLGTPPTEFF. The chain has TRBV10-3 and TRBJ2-1, with a weak D call TRBD2 (6 bases). This CDR3 comprises 13 residues. Trimming stripped 5 bases from V and 14 bases from J, with 19 bases between. CDR1 is ENHRY and CDR2 is SYGVKD in the germline V gene.

J is TRBJ1-1 and V is TRBV5-1; D not certain. V dropped 4 bases and J dropped 4 bases, with 17 bases sitting between them. The CDR3 is 15 residues long. Germline CDR1 and CDR2: SGHRS and YFSETQ. The CDR3 bases are TGCGCCAGCAGCCCTTGGCGCGGGGTTGGCACTGAAGCTTTCTTT. It is translated as CASSPWRGVGTEAFF.

The chain has TRBV7-2 and TRBJ1-1; 7 bases align to TRBD1. The V segment lost 2 bases and the J segment 1 base; nucleotides outside the gene matches: 7. CDR3 length: 16 amino acids. Germline CDR1 reads SGHTA; CDR2 reads FQGNSA. CDR3 loop: CASSLTGAAKNTEAFF. The CDR3 DNA is TGTGCCAGCAGCTTAACAGGGGCCGCGAAGAACACTGAAGCTTTCTTT.

CDR3 in DNA: TGTGCCAGCAGTTCCGCCGAGTCGGCCAAAAACATTCAGTACTTC. Protein sequence: CASSSAESAKNIQYF. The gene calls are TRBV27 and TRBJ2-4; D call uncertain. Germline V gene data show CDR1 as MNHEY and CDR2 as SMNVEV (reference sequence). CDR3 length equals 15 residues. Trimming stripped 4 bases from V and 1 base from J, with 11 bases between.

The chain is built from TRBV5-4 and TRBJ1-1, with D tentatively TRBD1 (6 bases). Per the germline V gene, CDR1 is SGHNT and CDR2 is YYREEE (reference sequence). Trimming cost V 7 bases and J 2 bases, with 15 bases left between them. The CDR3 is 14 amino acids. The CDR3 DNA reads as TGTGCCAGCGATCAAAGGGGGGGTAACACTGAAGCTTTCTTT. This translates into CASDQRGGNTEAFF.

In DNA form, the CDR3 reads TGTGCCATCAGCGGACTAGCGGGGAGCGGCGGGGAGCTGTTTTTT. It specifies CAISGLAGSGGELFF. The chain employs TRBV10-3 and TRBJ2-2, with 12 nucleotides matching TRBD2. Germline CDR1 and CDR2: ENHRY and SYGVKD. This CDR3 region has 15 residues. V shed 6 bases and J 7 bases; nucleotides not matched to a gene: 6.

This chain uses TRBV12-5 with TRBJ2-2, with 8 positions matching TRBD2. Germline CDR1 reads LGHNT; CDR2 reads FRNRAP. Losses at the gene ends were 4 bases for V and 4 bases for J; bases not matched to a gene: 14. This CDR3 is 18 amino acids long. CDR3 DNA sequence: TGTGCTAGTGGTTACACCCTGGGTGCCCGGGGGGGCACCGGGGAGCTGTTTTTT. This gives the protein CASGYTLGARGGTGELFF.

This clone was detected only once. The V gene is TRBV5-4, the J gene TRBJ2-3; 11 bases agree with TRBD2. Germline values: CDR1 SGHNT, CDR2 YYREEE (reference sequence). V lost 4 bases to trimming and J lost 0 bases; unmatched junction nucleotides: 10. The CDR3 is 18 residues long. This CDR3 is CASSKGLAEVASTDTQYF. The CDR3 DNA is TGTGCCAGCAGCAAGGGACTAGCGGAAGTCGCTAGCACAGATACGCAGTATTTT.

The chain couples TRBV6-1 to TRBJ2-7; 7 nucleotides align to TRBD1. Germline V gene lookup returns CDR1 MNHNS and CDR2 SASEGT. The J segment lost 4 bases and the V segment lost 7 bases, leaving 13 bases of the junction unmatched. This CDR3 region has 15 residues. In DNA form, the CDR3 reads TGTGCCAGCATCGCCGGGACAGCACCTTTTTACGAGCAGTACTTC. This gives the protein CASIAGTAPFYEQYF.

This chain links TRBV6-6 with TRBJ2-3, with D perhaps matching TRBD1 (6 bases). The V end lost 4 bases, the J end lost 2 bases, and 13 bases lay between the germline ends. The germline V gene has CDR1 MNHNY and CDR2 SVGAGI (reference sequence). The CDR3 sequence is 15 residues long. DNA for the CDR3: TGTGCCAGCAGTTTCGAGGACAGCAACACAGATACGCAGTATTTT. It encodes CASSFEDSNTDTQYF.

The chain combines TRBV6-5 with TRBJ1-2; 7 bases are a match to TRBD1. Germline-derived CDR1 and CDR2 are MNHEY and SVGAGI. The CDR3 consists of 12 residues. V trimming: 5 bases; J trimming: 5 bases; junction bases outside the gene matches: 2. The CDR3 sequence: CASSRQGYGYTF. CDR3 sequence (DNA): TGTGCCAGCAGTCGACAGGGTTATGGCTACACCTTC.